This T cell receptor beta chain was sequenced in a study of identical twins. After template switching added a universal primer site, the resulting cDNA carried unique molecular identifiers. TCRdb ran MiXCR on the 5' RACE reads and lists one entry per CDR3 protein. The table lists hundreds of thousands of distinct CDR3 sequences, approximately 18% of them singletons. The length of the CDR3 is 17 residues. Germline trimming cut 5 bases from V and 0 bases from J; bases unmatched to any gene: 6. Germline CDR1 MGHRA, CDR2 YSYEKL. This clonotype appeared a few times. The same sample was also used in a study of T cells expressing NK-cell markers.

Sample: PBMCs. The chain links TRBV4-1 to TRBJ2-6, with TRBD1 identical over 8 bases. This clonotype was sampled from a woman under 30 in good health. The CDR3 loop is CASSGRTGTSGANVLTF. For the CDR3, the DNA is TGCGCCAGCAGCGGGCGGACAGGGACCTCTGGGGCCAACGTCCTGACTTTC.